This record covers a single T cell receptor (beta chain). Its antigen remains unidentified. The sample originates from a study of OX40 agonist ivuxolimab in advanced cancers. The overall study: Dosing consisted of intravenous ivuxolimab at 0.01 to 10 mg/kg every 2 weeks. Study-level results: Some of the lowest clonal expansion was seen in partial responders at 0.1-3.0 mg/kg.

The CDR3 contains 16 residues. The V gene's germline CDR1 is MNHNS and CDR2 SASEGT. V was trimmed by 0 bases and J by 5 bases, leaving 13 bases between them. Measured with immunoSEQ multiplex PCR; TCRdb has only the in-frame clones, and not every one. Of approximately 79,000 clones in the sample, 80% to 95% are singletons; the top ten hold over 8.5%. The J gene is TRBJ1-4, the V gene TRBV6-1, with D hard to call. The sample consisted of CD4+ or CD8+ T cells sorted from blood, taken in a trial of the OX40 agonist ivuxolimab. The sequence came from an adult with an advanced solid tumor such as melanoma, head and neck, liver or kidney cancer. In DNA form, the CDR3 reads TGTGCCAGCAGTGAAGCGCTTGAGACACTGAATGAAAAACTGTTTTTT. Translating it yields CASSEALETLNEKLFF.